This is a list of T cell receptor beta chains from one sample in a study of T cell clonotyping in hematopoietic cell transplantation. Method: immunoSEQ multiplex PCR; TCRdb's copy keeps in-frame clones and lacks some. The table records some 40,000 clones, less than 95% of them present only once. Material for sequencing was peripheral blood mononuclear cells. The receptors shown here come from a woman aged 50 to 60 in good health. Some clones in this sample may be carry-over from other donors' samples. Each CDR3 is given with its conserved first and last residue. D genes are given only for firm matches. Not all rows give a size; the values are once, few, many and, for expanded clones, a class.

d_gene	v_gene	abundance	len	j_gene	CDR3aa	CDR3nt
.	TRBV7-2	.	17	TRBJ2-2	CASSLGVGQWVTGELFF	TGTGCCAGCAGCTTAGGGGTTGGCCAGTGGGTCACCGGGGAGCTGTTTTTT
.	TRBV11-2	.	13	TRBJ1-2	CASSSSGSLGYTF	TGTGCCAGCAGCTCCTCAGGGTCCCTAGGCTACACCTTC
.	TRBV7-2	.	13	TRBJ1-2	CASTSDGNYGYTF	TGTGCCAGCACCTCGGACGGGAACTATGGCTACACCTTC
TRBD1	TRBV19	.	18	TRBJ2-4	CASRPPGTARIAKNIQYF	TGTGCCAGTAGGCCTCCCGGGACAGCTAGGATAGCCAAAAACATTCAGTACTTC
TRBD1	TRBV5-1	.	14	TRBJ1-1	CASSVGTGGTEAFF	TGCGCCAGCAGCGTCGGGACAGGGGGTACTGAAGCTTTCTTT
.	TRBV25-1	.	16	TRBJ2-2	CASSDSSRLTTGELFF	TGTGCCAGCAGTGACTCGAGCAGGTTAACCACCGGGGAGCTGTTTTTT
TRBD1	TRBV7-9	once	17	TRBJ1-1	CASSLSVRTGFGTEAFF	TGTGCCAGCAGCTTATCTGTCCGGACAGGGTTCGGCACTGAAGCTTTCTTT
TRBD1	TRBV27	.	14	TRBJ1-5	CASSQDRGNQPQHF	TGTGCCAGCAGTCAGGACAGGGGCAATCAGCCCCAGCATTTT
.	TRBV2	.	12	TRBJ2-7	CASSEAPYEQYF	TGTGCCAGCAGTGAAGCCCCCTACGAGCAGTACTTC
TRBD1	TRBV7-9	.	14	TRBJ1-5	CASSKGAGRQPQHF	TGTGCCAGCAGCAAGGGGGCAGGGAGGCAGCCCCAGCATTTT
.	TRBV12-5	.	13	TRBJ1-1	CASASDMNTEAFF	TGTGCTAGTGCCTCGGACATGAACACTGAAGCTTTCTTT
.	TRBV2	.	14	TRBJ2-3	CASRTYTSTDTQYF	TGTGCCAGCAGGACATACACTAGCACAGATACGCAGTATTTT
.	TRBV5-1	.	15	TRBJ1-2	CASSLAEGLPDGYTF	TGCGCCAGCAGCTTGGCCGAGGGTCTACCCGATGGCTACACCTTC
TRBD2	TRBV6-5	.	16	TRBJ2-3	CASSFGLAGVTDTQYF	TGTGCCAGCAGTTTCGGACTAGCGGGGGTCACAGATACGCAGTATTTT
.	TRBV5-1	.	10	TRBJ1-2	CASSPSGYTF	TGCGCCAGCAGCCCAAGTGGCTACACCTTC
TRBD1	TRBV6-5	.	14	TRBJ2-5	CASSYQGARETQYF	TGTGCCAGCAGTTACCAGGGGGCGAGGGAGACCCAGTACTTC
.	TRBV6-5	.	13	TRBJ1-2	CASSNSGSRGYTF	TGTGCCAGCAGTAACTCCGGCTCTAGGGGCTACACCTTC
.	TRBV9	.	15	TRBJ1-6	CASSWGDPGNSPLHF	TGTGCCAGCAGCTGGGGGGACCCAGGGAATTCACCCCTCCACTTT
.	TRBV5-6	.	15	TRBJ2-3	CASSPWDPGEDTQYF	TGTGCCAGCTCGCCGTGGGACCCAGGGGAAGATACGCAGTATTTT
.	TRBV27	.	13	TRBJ1-4	CASCGGPNEKLFF	TGTGCCAGCTGCGGGGGGCCAAATGAAAAACTGTTTTTT
.	TRBV14	.	13	TRBJ2-2	CASSQSTTGELFF	TGTGCCAGCAGCCAAAGTACGACCGGGGAGCTGTTTTTT
TRBD2	TRBV5-1	.	15	TRBJ2-5	CASSLGLAGVETQYF	TGCGCCAGCAGCTTGGGGCTAGCGGGGGTAGAGACCCAGTACTTC
.	TRBV5-8	once	14	TRBJ1-2	CASSSPSGNYGYTF	TGTGCCAGCAGCTCGCCCTCTGGGAACTATGGCTACACCTTC
.	TRBV28	.	13	TRBJ2-2	CASSPQNTGELFF	TGTGCCAGCAGCCCCCAGAACACCGGGGAGCTGTTTTTT
.	TRBV5-6	once	15	TRBJ2-5	CASSPDGGLEETQYF	TGTGCCAGCAGCCCCGACGGGGGACTGGAAGAGACCCAGTACTTC
TRBD1	TRBV5-4	.	17	TRBJ1-2	CASSYRSGTENNYGYTF	TGTGCCAGCAGCTACCGATCCGGGACAGAAAATAACTATGGCTACACCTTC
TRBD1	TRBV7-3	.	15	TRBJ1-1	CASSSTGQGLTEAFF	TGTGCCAGCAGCTCGACGGGACAGGGCTTGACTGAAGCTTTCTTT
.	TRBV5-1	.	13	TRBJ1-3	CASSRDVGNTIYF	TGCGCCAGCAGCAGGGACGTTGGAAACACCATATATTTT
.	TRBV28	.	15	TRBJ1-5	CASSLEEVSNQPQHF	TGTGCCAGCAGTTTAGAAGAAGTTAGCAATCAGCCCCAGCATTTT
.	TRBV7-2	.	12	TRBJ1-5	CASSYYNQPQHF	TGTGCCAGCAGCTATTACAATCAGCCCCAGCATTTT